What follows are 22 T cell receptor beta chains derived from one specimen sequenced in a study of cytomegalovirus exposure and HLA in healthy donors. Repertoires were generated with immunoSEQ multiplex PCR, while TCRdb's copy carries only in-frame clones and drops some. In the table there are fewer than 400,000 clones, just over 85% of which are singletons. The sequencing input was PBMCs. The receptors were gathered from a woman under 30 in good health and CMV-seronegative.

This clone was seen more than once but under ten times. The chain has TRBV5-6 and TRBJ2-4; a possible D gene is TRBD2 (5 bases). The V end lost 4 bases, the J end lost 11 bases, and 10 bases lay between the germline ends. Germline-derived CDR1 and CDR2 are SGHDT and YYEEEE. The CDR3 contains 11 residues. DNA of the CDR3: TGTGCCAGCAGCCAAGGACTCCTTCAGTACTTC. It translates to CASSQGLLQYF.

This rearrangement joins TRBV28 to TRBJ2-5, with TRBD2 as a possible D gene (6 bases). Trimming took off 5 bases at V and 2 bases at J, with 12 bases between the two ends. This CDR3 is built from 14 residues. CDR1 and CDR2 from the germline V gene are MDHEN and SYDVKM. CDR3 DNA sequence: TGTGCCAGCAGTGTCCGGGACTTTCAAGAGACCCAGTACTTC. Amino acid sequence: CASSVRDFQETQYF.

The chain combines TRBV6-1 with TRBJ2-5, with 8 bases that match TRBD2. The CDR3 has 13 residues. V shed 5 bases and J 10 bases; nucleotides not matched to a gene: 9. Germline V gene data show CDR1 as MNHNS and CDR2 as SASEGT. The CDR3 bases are TGTGCCAGCAGTCCCGGGACCCGGGAGGGCCAGTACTTC. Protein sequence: CASSPGTREGQYF.

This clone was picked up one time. For the CDR3, the DNA is TGTGCCAGTAGTATGGGCGGGAGGGCCTTCTACAATGAGCAGTTCTTC. It is translated as CASSMGGRAFYNEQFF. The rearrangement uses TRBV19 and TRBJ2-1; 9 positions agree with TRBD2. The CDR3 has 16 residues. With 3 bases clipped from V and 3 bases from J, the junction kept 6 bases outside the gene matches. Looked up from germline, CDR1 is LNHDA and CDR2 is SQIVND (reference sequence).

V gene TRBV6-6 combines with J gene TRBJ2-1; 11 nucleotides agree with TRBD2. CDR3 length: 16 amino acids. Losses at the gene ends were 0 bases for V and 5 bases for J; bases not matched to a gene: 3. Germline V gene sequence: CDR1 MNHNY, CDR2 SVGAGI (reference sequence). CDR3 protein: CASSYSPGLADNEQFF. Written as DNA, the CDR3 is TGTGCCAGCAGTTACTCCCCGGGACTAGCGGACAATGAGCAGTTCTTC.

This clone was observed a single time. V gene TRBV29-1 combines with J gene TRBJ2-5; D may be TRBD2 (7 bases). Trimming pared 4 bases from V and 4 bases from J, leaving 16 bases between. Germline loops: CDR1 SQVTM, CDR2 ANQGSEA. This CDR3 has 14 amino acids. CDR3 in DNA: TGCAGCGTTGGAATAGGGGGGGCCGGAGAGACCCAGTACTTC. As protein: CSVGIGGAGETQYF.

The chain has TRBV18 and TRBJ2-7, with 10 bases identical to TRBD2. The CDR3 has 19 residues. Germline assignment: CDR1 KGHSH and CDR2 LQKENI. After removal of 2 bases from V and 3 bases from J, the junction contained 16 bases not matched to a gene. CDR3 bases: TGTGCCAGCTCACCAGCGTTTATCCCTAGCGGGAGTCCCCACTACGAGCAGTACTTC. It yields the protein CASSPAFIPSGSPHYEQYF.

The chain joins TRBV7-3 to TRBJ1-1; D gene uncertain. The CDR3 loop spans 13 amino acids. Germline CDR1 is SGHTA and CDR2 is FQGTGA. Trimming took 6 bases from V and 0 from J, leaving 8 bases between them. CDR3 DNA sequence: TGTGCCAGCAGTTACACACTGAACACTGAAGCTTTCTTT. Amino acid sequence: CASSYTLNTEAFF.

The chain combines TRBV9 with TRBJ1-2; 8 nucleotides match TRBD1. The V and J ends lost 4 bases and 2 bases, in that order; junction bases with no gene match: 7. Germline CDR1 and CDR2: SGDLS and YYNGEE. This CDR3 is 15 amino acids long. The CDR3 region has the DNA TGTGCCAGCAGCCCTCGGACAGGGCGGAACTATGGCTACACCTTC. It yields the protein CASSPRTGRNYGYTF.

The CDR3 DNA follows: TGTGCCAGCAGCTTAGAAGCGGGAGTAGCCTACAATGAGCAGTTCTTC. Protein sequence: CASSLEAGVAYNEQFF. The rearrangement joins TRBV13 to TRBJ2-1; 8 nucleotides agree with TRBD2. Germline CDR1 is PRHDT and CDR2 is FYEKMQ (reference sequence). The CDR3 covers 16 residues. V gave up 1 base and J gave up 2 bases; unmatched junction bases: 4.

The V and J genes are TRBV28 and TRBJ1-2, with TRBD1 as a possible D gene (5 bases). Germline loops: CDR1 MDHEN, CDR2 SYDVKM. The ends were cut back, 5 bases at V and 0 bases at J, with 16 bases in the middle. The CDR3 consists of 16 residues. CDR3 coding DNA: TGTGCCAGCAGTCCCCCACAGGTGGTCGCTAACTATGGCTACACCTTC. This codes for CASSPPQVVANYGYTF.

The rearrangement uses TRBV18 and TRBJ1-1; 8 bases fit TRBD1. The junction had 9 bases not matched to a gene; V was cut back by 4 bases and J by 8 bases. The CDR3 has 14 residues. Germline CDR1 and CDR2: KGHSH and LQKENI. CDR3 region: CASSLPGGWREAFF. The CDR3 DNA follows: TGTGCCAGCTCACTTCCAGGGGGCTGGAGGGAAGCTTTCTTT.

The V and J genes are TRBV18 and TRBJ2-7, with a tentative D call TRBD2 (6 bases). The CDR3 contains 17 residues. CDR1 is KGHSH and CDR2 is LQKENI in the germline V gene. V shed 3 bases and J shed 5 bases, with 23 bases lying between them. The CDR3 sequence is CASSPNSGTPRSHEQYF. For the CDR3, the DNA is TGTGCCAGCTCACCGAATTCCGGGACTCCAAGGTCCCACGAGCAGTACTTC.

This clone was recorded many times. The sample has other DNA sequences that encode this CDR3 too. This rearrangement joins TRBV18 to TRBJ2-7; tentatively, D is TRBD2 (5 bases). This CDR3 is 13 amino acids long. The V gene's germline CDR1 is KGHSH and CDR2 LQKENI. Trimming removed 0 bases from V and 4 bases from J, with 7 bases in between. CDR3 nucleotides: TGTGCCAGCTCACCACCGCCGGGGTACGAGCAGTACTTC. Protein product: CASSPPPGYEQYF. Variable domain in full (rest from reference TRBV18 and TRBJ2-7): NAGVMQNPRHLVRRRGQEARLRCSPMKGHSHVYWYRQLPEEGLKFMVYLQKENIIDESGMPKERFSAEFPKEGPSILRIQQVVRGDSAAYFCASSPPPGYEQYFGPGTRLTVT.

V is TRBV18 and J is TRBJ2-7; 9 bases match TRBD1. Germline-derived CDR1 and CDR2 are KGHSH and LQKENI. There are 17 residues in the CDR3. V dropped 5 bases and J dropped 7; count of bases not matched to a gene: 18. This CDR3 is CASSAINRGQGRREQYF. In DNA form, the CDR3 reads TGTGCCAGCTCAGCTATCAACCGGGGACAGGGCAGGAGGGAGCAGTACTTC.

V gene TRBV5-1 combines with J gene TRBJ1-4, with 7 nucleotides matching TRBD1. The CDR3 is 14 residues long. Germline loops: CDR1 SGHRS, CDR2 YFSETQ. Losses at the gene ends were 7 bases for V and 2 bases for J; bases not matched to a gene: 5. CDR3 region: CASGSTGTNEKLFF. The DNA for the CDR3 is TGCGCCAGCGGATCGACAGGGACTAATGAAAAACTGTTTTTT.

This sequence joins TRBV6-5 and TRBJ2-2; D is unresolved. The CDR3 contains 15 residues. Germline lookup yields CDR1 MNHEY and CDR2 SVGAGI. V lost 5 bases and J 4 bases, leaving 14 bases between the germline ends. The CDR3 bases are TGTGCCAGCAGTCTAAGACTGACCCTCACCGGGGAGCTGTTTTTT. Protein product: CASSLRLTLTGELFF.

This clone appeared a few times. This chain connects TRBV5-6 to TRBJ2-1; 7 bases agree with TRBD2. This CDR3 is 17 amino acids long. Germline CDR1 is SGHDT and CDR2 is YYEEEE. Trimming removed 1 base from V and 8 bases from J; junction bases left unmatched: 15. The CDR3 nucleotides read TGTGCCAGCAGCTTGACTGCGGCTAGCGGTTTTAACGATGAGCAGTTCTTC. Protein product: CASSLTAASGFNDEQFF.

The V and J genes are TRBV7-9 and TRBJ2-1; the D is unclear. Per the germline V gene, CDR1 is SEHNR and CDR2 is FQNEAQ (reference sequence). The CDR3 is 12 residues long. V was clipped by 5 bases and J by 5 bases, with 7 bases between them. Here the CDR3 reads CASSPFDNEQFF. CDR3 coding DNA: TGTGCCAGCAGCCCGTTCGACAATGAGCAGTTCTTC.

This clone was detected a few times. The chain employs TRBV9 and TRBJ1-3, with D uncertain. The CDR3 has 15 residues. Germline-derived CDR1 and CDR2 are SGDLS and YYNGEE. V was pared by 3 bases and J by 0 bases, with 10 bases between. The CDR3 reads CASSGQASSGNTIYF. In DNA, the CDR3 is TGTGCCAGCAGCGGGCAGGCCAGCTCTGGAAACACCATATATTTT.

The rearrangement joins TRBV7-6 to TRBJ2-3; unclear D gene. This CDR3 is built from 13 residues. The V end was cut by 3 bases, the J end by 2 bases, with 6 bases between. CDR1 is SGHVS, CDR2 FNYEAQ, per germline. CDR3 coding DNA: TGTGCCAGCAGCTTCCAGATCACAGATACGCAGTATTTT. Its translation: CASSFQITDTQYF. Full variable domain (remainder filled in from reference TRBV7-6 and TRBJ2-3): GAGVSQSPRYKVTKRGQDVALRCDPISGHVSLYWYRQALGQGPEFLTYFNYEAQQDKSGLPNDRFSAERPEGSISTLTIQRTEQRDSAMYRCASSFQITDTQYFGPGTRLTVL.

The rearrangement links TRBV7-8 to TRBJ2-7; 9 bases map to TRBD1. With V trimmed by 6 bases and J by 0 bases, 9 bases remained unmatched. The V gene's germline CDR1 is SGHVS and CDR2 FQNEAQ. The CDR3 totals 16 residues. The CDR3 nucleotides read TGTGCCAGCAGTCAAAAGACAGGGGGGATCTCCTACGAGCAGTACTTC. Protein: CASSQKTGGISYEQYF.